This T cell receptor (beta chain) was observed in a study of CXCR3-negative and CXCR3-positive naive CD8 T cells. Whole-study results and caveats: The study found more hydrophobic TRB CDR3s in CXCR3-positive naive cells than in CXCR3-negative naive cells. Naive subsets did not differ in surface CD5, and TRB CDR3 properties served to infer TCR strength. Both naive subsets, CXCR3-negative and CXCR3-positive, displayed similar TRBV-TRBJ usage, unlike memory cells.

Comments on this clonotype: Its antigen is not identified.

With UMI labels, 5' RACE was used to prepare the TRB cDNA libraries. TCRdb re-called the 5' RACE reads and catalogs CDR3 proteins one per entry, DNA excluded. The specimen's table records over 150,000 distinct CDR3 sequences. The CDR3 length is 16 residues. Germline values: CDR1 SGHAT, CDR2 FQNNGV. Sequenced sample: naive CXCR3+ CD8+ T cells from blood. Subset specified: CD45RO-CCR7+CD27+CD95- naive CD8+ T cells expressing CXCR3 (TNR3+). The V and J genes are TRBV11-2 and TRBJ2-5; TCRdb picks TRBD1, but there is no DNA to check that call. The sequence derives from a human donor in good health. Some clones in this sample may be carry-over from other donors' samples. CDR3 in amino acids: CASSFFMSGGRETQYF.